These 18 T cell receptor beta chains originate from one sample sequenced in a study of T cell clusters in autoimmune cytopenias. Each sample's input was roughly 270 ng genomic DNA, 40,000 or so genome equivalents. TRB rearrangements were amplified by touch-down multiplex PCR with mixed TRB-A/B primers. TCRdb re-called the multiplex PCR reads and shows each CDR3 protein once, DNA omitted. The table for this sample gives 12,000 or so distinct CDR3 sequences. The sample was also reused in another study, on T cell repertoires in aging, cancer and after chemotherapy.

Sequencing input: peripheral blood. The receptors shown here come from a human donor in good health.

The chain combines TRBV12-3 or TRBV12-4 with TRBJ2-3. The CDR3 loop spans 15 amino acids. CDR3: CASSLAQISTDTQYF.

This chain connects TRBV5-4 to TRBJ2-3. The CDR3 has 11 residues. CDR1 and CDR2 from the germline V gene are SGHNT and YYREEE (reference sequence). The CDR3 sequence: CASSLEDTQYF.

The chain employs TRBV6-2 or TRBV6-3 and TRBJ1-1. CDR3 length: 13 residues. Germline loops: CDR1 MNHEY, CDR2 SVGEGT. The CDR3 protein is CASSRTFNTEAFF.

This chain links TRBV5-6 with TRBJ1-6; TCRdb returns TRBD1, unconfirmable since there is no DNA. The CDR3 loop spans 16 amino acids. Germline assignment: CDR1 SGHDT and CDR2 YYEEEE. CDR3 sequence reads: CASSLRTSSYNSPLHF.

CDR3 in amino acids: CASSSQGEQFF. The chain joins TRBV9 to TRBJ2-1; absent DNA, TCRdb's TRBD1 call cannot be checked. The CDR3 contains 11 residues. Germline V CDR1 and CDR2: SGDLS, YYNGEE.

By frequency, this clonotype registers medium-sized. V usage is TRBV13 and J usage is TRBJ1-2. Germline assignment: CDR1 PRHDT and CDR2 FYEKMQ (reference sequence). This CDR3 has 15 residues. The CDR3 region is CASSRERNANYGYTF.

This clonotype counts as medium-sized by frequency. The chain is built from TRBV20-1 and TRBJ2-7; the TCRdb D gene call, TRBD1, has no DNA to confirm it. In germline, CDR1 is DFQATT, CDR2 SNEGSKA (reference sequence). This CDR3 contains 15 residues. CDR3 protein: CSARAGQGMIYEQYF.

The rearrangement uses TRBV11-2 and TRBJ2-1; TCRdb proposes TRBD2, but this gene call is untestable without DNA. Looked up from germline, CDR1 is SGHAT and CDR2 is FQNNGV. The length of the CDR3 is 19 residues. The CDR3 reads CASSPHPWSGGAIGDEQFF. Full variable domain (remainder filled in from reference TRBV11-2 and TRBJ2-1): EAGVAQSPRYKIIEKRQSVAFWCNPISGHATLYWYQQILGQGPKLLIQFQNNGVVDDSQLPKDRFSAERLKGVDSTLKIQPAKLEDSAVYLCASSPHPWSGGAIGDEQFFGPGTRLTVL.

The chain has TRBV20-1 and TRBJ2-7; TCRdb picks TRBD1, but there is no DNA to check that call. There are 14 residues in the CDR3. The germline V gene has CDR1 DFQATT and CDR2 SNEGSKA (reference sequence). CDR3 sequence: CSADPGTGVNEQYF.

V usage is TRBV7-3 and J usage is TRBJ1-1; without DNA, the TCRdb call of TRBD1 cannot be checked. This CDR3 is built from 15 residues. Germline V gene data show CDR1 as SGHTA and CDR2 as FQGTGA. CDR3 protein: CASSLMAGGSTEAFF.

According to its frequency, this clonotype is medium-sized (0.01 to 0.1%). The rearrangement joins TRBV6-5 to TRBJ2-7. Germline V gene data show CDR1 as MNHEY and CDR2 as SVGAGI. This CDR3 has 14 residues. The chain's CDR3 is CASSYGQTGYGQYF.

The chain is built from TRBV7-2 and TRBJ2-1; the D gene TCRdb calls, TRBD2, cannot be checked with no DNA. CDR3 size: 18 residues. CDR1 is SGHTA, CDR2 FQGNSA, per germline. CDR3 region: CASSFSRGGPGLYNEQFF.

The chain combines TRBV10-3 with TRBJ1-6; with no DNA, the TCRdb D assignment of TRBD1 cannot be verified. This CDR3 is built from 16 residues. The V gene's germline CDR1 is ENHRY and CDR2 SYGVKD. The chain's CDR3 is CAISEPGQGYNSPLHF.

Frequency places this clonotype as medium-sized. V gene TRBV19 combines with J gene TRBJ1-4. The CDR3 sequence is 13 residues long. Germline-derived CDR1 and CDR2 are LNHDA and SQIVND (reference sequence). The CDR3: CASSIMAGEKLFF.

Judged by frequency, this clonotype is medium-sized. CDR3 in amino acids: CASSLEETQYF. The V and J genes are TRBV5-6 and TRBJ2-5. Germline V gene data show CDR1 as SGHDT and CDR2 as YYEEEE. The CDR3 runs to 11 residues. The whole variable domain, filled in from reference TRBV5-6 and TRBJ2-5, reads DAGVTQSPTHLIKTRGQQVTLRCSPKSGHDTVSWYQQALGQGPQFIFQYYEEEERQRGNFPDRFSGHQFPNYSSELNVNALLLGDSALYLCASSLEETQYFGPGTRLLVL.

The genes are TRBV7-4 and TRBJ1-1. There are 14 residues in the CDR3. CDR1 is SGHVT, CDR2 SQSDAQ, per germline. CDR3 sequence: CASSLAEGNTEAFF.

V gene TRBV20-1 combines with J gene TRBJ1-4; no DNA is available, so the TRBD1 call from TCRdb remains unchecked. From germline, CDR1 is DFQATT and CDR2 SNEGSKA (reference sequence). This CDR3 contains 14 residues. CDR3 sequence: CSANSGQGNEKLFF.

The chain combines TRBV5-6 with TRBJ2-5; as DNA is missing, the TRBD1 call by TCRdb cannot be tested. Germline lookup yields CDR1 SGHDT and CDR2 YYEEEE. There are 14 residues in the CDR3. The CDR3 loop reads CASSLVGGSETQYF. The variable domain in full, completed from reference TRBV5-6 and TRBJ2-5, reads DAGVTQSPTHLIKTRGQQVTLRCSPKSGHDTVSWYQQALGQGPQFIFQYYEEEERQRGNFPDRFSGHQFPNYSSELNVNALLLGDSALYLCASSLVGGSETQYFGPGTRLLVL.